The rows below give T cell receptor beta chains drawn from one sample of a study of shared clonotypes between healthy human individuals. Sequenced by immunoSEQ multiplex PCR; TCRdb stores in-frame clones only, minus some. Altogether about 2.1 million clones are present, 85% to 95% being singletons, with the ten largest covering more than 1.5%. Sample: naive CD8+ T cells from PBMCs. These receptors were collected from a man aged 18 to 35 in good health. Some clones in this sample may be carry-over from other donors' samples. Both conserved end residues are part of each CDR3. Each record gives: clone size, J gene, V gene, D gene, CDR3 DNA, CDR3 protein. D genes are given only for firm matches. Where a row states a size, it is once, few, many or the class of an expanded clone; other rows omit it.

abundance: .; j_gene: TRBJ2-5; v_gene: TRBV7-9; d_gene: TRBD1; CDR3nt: TGTGCCAGCAGCGACCGGGACAGGGGATCTTCAGAGACCCAGTACTTC; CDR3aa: CASSDRDRGSSETQYF
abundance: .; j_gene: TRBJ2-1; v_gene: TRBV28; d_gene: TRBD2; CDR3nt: TGTGCCAGCAGTTTTACACTGACTAGCGGGAGGGCAAGGGGAACCATTCAGTTCTTC; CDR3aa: CASSFTLTSGRARGTIQFF
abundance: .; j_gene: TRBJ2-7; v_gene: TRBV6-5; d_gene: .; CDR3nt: TGTGCCAGCATGGAAGGTGGGAAAACCTACGAGCAGTACTTC; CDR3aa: CASMEGGKTYEQYF
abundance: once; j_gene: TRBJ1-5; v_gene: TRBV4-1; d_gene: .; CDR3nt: TGCGCCAGCAGCCAAGATTGGGAAAGGGGATATGGCAATCAGCCCCAGCATTTT; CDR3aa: CASSQDWERGYGNQPQHF
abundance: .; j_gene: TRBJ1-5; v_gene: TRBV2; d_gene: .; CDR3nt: TGTGCCAGCAGTGGGACAGCACCACAAGAGCCCCAGCATTTT; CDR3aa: CASSGTAPQEPQHF
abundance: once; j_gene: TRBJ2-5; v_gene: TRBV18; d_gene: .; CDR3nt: TGTGCCAGCTCACCCAGACGTGGCTTGGAGACCCAGTACTTC; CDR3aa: CASSPRRGLETQYF
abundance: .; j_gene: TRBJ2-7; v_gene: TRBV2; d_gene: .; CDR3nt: TGTGCCAGCAGACCTCAATGGACACTCTCAGAGCAGTACTTC; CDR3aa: CASRPQWTLSEQYF
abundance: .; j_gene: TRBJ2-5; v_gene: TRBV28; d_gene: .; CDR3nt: TGTGCCAGCAGTTATTGGTCAGGGTCGGGGAGGACCCAGTACTTC; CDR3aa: CASSYWSGSGRTQYF
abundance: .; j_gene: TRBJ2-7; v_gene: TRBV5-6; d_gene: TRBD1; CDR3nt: TGTGCCAGCAGCCTACTCGGGGGACAGGGGGGCCGGGAGCAGTACTTC; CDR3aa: CASSLLGGQGGREQYF
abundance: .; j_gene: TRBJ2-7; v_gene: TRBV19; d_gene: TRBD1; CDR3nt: TGTGCCAGTAGTATAGAAGGGACAGGCCCCGACGAGCAGTACTTC; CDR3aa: CASSIEGTGPDEQYF
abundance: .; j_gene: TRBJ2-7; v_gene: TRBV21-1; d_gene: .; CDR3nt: TGTGCCAGCAGCTGTCGGGTCAACGAGCAGTACTTC; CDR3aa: CASSCRVNEQYF
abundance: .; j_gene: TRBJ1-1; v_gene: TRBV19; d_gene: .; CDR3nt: TGTGCCAGTAGTATATACGGGGGCCGCGGAGACACTGAAGCTTTCTTT; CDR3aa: CASSIYGGRGDTEAFF
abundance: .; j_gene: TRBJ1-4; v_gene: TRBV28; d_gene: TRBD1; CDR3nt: TGTGCCAGTAAACAAGGACAGGGGAGTATTCGGCCTAATGAAAAACTGTTTTTT; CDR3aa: CASKQGQGSIRPNEKLFF
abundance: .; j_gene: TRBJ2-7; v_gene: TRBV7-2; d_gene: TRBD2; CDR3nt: TGTGCCAGCAGCTTAGCGCGACTAGCCGCCTACGAGCAGTACTTC; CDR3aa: CASSLARLAAYEQYF
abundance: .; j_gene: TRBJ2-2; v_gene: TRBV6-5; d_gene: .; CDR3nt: TGTGCCAGCGTAGCGGAGAACACCGGGGAGCTGTTTTTT; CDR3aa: CASVAENTGELFF
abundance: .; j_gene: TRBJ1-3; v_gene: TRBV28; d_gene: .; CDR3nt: TGTGCCAGCAGTACCCCGGCGGTGGGACTCTACTCTGGAAACACCATATATTTT; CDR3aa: CASSTPAVGLYSGNTIYF
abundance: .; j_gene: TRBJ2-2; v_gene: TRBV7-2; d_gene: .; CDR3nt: TGTGCCAGCAGCCCCCTGCCTCTGGGCGGGGAGCTGTTTTTT; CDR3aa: CASSPLPLGGELFF
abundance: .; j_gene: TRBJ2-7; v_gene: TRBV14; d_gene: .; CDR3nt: TGTGCCAGCAGCCAAGATCGGAGGGGCGAGCAGTACTTC; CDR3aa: CASSQDRRGEQYF
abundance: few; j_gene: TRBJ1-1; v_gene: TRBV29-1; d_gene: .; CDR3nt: TGCAGCGGCAGGGCCACTGAAGCTTTCTTT; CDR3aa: CSGRATEAFF
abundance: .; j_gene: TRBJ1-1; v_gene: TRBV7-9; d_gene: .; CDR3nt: TGTGCCAGCAGCTTAGCCCAGAACACTGAAGCTTTCTTT; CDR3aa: CASSLAQNTEAFF
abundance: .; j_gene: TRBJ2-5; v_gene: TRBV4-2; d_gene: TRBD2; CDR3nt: TGTGCCAGCAGCCAACGACTAGCTCGGGAGACCCAGTACTTC; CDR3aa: CASSQRLARETQYF
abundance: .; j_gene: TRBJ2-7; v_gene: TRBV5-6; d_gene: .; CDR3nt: TGTGCCAGCAGGGTACAGGGTCTTGGCGGCGAGCAGTACTTC; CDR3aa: CASRVQGLGGEQYF
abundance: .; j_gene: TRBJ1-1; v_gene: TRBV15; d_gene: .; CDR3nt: TGTGCCACCAGCAGAGACAACACTGAAGCTTTCTTT; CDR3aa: CATSRDNTEAFF
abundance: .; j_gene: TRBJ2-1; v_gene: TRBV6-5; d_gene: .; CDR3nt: TGTGCCAGCAGTTACGGGGACGAGCAGTTCTTC; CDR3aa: CASSYGDEQFF
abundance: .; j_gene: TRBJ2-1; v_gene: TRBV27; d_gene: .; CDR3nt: TGTGCCAGCAGTTTGTTGACCGTCTCTGGGTCCTACAATGAGCAGTTCTTC; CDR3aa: CASSLLTVSGSYNEQFF
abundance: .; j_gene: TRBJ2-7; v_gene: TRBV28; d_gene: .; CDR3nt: TGTGCCAGCAGTTTAAGGGGTTACGAGCAGTACTTC; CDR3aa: CASSLRGYEQYF
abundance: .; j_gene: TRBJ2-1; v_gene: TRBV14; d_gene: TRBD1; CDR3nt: TGTGCCAGCAGACCTTTAGGGACAGGGCGCAATGAGCAGTTCTTC; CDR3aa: CASRPLGTGRNEQFF
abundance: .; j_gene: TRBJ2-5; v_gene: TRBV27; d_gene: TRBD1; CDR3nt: TGTGCCAGCAGTTGGGACAGTGAGGAGACCCAGTACTTC; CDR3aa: CASSWDSEETQYF
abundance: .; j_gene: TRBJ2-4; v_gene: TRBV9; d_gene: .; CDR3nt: TGTGCCAGCAGCTCGGCTCAGGGGTACGGCAAAAACATTCAGTACTTC; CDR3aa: CASSSAQGYGKNIQYF
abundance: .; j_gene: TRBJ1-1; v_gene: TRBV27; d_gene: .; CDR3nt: TGTGCCAGCAGTTTTAGCTCGAACACTGAAGCTTTCTTT; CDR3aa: CASSFSSNTEAFF
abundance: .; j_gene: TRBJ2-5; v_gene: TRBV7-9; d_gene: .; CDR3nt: TGTGCCAGCAGCCGGGGACGGTATCAAGAGACCCAGTACTTC; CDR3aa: CASSRGRYQETQYF
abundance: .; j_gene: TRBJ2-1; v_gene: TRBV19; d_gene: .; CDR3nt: TGTGCCAGTAGTATTCCCGGGTCCTACAATGAGCAGTTCTTC; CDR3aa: CASSIPGSYNEQFF
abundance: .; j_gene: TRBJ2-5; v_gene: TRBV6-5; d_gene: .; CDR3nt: TGTGCCAGCATGGAATGGCACGGGGGAGAGACCCAGTACTTC; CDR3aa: CASMEWHGGETQYF
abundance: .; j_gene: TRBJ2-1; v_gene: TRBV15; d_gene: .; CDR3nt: TGTGCCACTACATCGCGAGGAAGATCAGGCAATGAGCAGTTCTTC; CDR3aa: CATTSRGRSGNEQFF
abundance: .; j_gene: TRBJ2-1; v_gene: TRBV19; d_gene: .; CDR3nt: TGTGCCAGTAGTGTACAGGGGGGGACCTACAATGAGCAGTTCTTC; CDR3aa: CASSVQGGTYNEQFF
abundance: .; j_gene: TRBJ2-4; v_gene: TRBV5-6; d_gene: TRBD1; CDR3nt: TGTGCCAGCAGCTTTTCGGGACAGTCGGACATTCAGTACTTC; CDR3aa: CASSFSGQSDIQYF
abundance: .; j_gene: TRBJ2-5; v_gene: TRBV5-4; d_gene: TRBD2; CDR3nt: TGTGCCAGCAGCTTATGGGGGGGAGTGTCGAGAGAGACCCAGTACTTC; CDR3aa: CASSLWGGVSRETQYF
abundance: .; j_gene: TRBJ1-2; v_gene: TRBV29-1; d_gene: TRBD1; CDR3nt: TGCAGCGTCCAGGGGGTACAGTCGTATGGCTACACCTTC; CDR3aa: CSVQGVQSYGYTF
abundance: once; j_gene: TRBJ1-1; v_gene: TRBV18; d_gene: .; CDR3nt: TGTGCCAGCTCACCACCGGGAGGACATATGAACACTGAAGCTTTCTTT; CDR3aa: CASSPPGGHMNTEAFF
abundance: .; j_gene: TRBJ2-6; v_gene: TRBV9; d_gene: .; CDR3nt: TGTGCCAGCAGCGTGACAGAATCATCTGGGGCCAACGTCCTGACTTTC; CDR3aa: CASSVTESSGANVLTF
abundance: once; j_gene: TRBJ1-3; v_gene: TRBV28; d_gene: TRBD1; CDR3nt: TGTGCCAGCAGTTTGACAGGGCGGACGGACACCATATATTTT; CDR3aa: CASSLTGRTDTIYF
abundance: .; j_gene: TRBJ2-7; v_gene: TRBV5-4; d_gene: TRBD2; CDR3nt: TGTGCCAGCAGCCCGGGACTAGAGGGGTACGAGCAGTACTTC; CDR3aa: CASSPGLEGYEQYF
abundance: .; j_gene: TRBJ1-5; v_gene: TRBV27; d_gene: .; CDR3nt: TGTGCCAGCAGTCCTCGACAGCCCAATCAGCCCCAGCATTTT; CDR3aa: CASSPRQPNQPQHF
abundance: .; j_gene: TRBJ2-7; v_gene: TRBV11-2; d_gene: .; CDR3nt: TGTGCCAGCAGCCCCGTGGCAGTGGGCCCGAGGGGCGAGCAGTACTTC; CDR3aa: CASSPVAVGPRGEQYF
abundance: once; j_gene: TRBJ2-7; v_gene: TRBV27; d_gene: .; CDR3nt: TGTGCCAGCAGTAGAACAGGGACCACCTACGAGCAGTACTTC; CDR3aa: CASSRTGTTYEQYF
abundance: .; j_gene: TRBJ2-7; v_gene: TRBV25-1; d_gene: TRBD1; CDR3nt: TGTGCCAGCAGTGGGCCGGGACAGGGGACCTACGAGCAGTACTTC; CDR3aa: CASSGPGQGTYEQYF
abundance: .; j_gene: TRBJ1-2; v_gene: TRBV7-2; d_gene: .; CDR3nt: TGTGCCAGCAGCTTAGACGGGGGCATAAGGCGAAGCGACTATGGCTACACCTTC; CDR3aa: CASSLDGGIRRSDYGYTF
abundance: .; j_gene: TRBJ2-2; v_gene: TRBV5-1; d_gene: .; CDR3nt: TGCGCCAGCATCACTAGGACCGGGGAGCTGTTTTTT; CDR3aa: CASITRTGELFF
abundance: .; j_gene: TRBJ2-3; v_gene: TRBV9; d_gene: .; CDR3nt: TGTGCCAGCAGCCCAGGCCTGGATACGCAGTATTTT; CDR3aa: CASSPGLDTQYF
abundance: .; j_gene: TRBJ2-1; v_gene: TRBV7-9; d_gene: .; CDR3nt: TGTGCCAGCAGCGTCGCCGGAACCACAAACAATGAGCAGTTCTTC; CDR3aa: CASSVAGTTNNEQFF
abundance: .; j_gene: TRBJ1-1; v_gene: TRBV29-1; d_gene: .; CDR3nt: TGCAGCGCTAGGACATCGAACACTGAAGCTTTCTTT; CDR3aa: CSARTSNTEAFF
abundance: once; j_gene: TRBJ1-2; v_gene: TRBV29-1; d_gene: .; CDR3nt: TGCAGCGTGCTGTTCCGGGACGGTTCAGGCTACACCTTC; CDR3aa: CSVLFRDGSGYTF
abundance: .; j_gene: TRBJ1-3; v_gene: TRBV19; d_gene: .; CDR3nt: TGTGCCAGTAGTATTCAGGTCTACTCTGGAAACACCATATATTTT; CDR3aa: CASSIQVYSGNTIYF
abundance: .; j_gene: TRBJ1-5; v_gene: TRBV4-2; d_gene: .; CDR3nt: TGTGCCAGCAGCCAAGATAGCAGGGGCAATCAGCCCCAGCATTTT; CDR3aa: CASSQDSRGNQPQHF
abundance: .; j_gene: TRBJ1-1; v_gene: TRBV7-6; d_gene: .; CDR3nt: TGTGCCAGCAGCCTCGGTGGTGGAGGGGCTTTCTTT; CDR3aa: CASSLGGGGAFF
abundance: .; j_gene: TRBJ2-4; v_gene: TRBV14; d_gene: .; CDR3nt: TGTGCCAGCAGCTATGGGGGGGCCAAAAACATTCAGTACTTC; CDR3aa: CASSYGGAKNIQYF
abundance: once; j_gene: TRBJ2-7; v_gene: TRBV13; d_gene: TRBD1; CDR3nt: TGTGCCAGCAGCCCCGGACAGGGGGCGGATTATTTTTTC; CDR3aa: CASSPGQGADYFF
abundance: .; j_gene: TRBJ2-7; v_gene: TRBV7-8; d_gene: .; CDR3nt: TGTGCCAGCAGCTTAGACCCGGGCCACTACGAGCAGTACTTC; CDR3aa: CASSLDPGHYEQYF
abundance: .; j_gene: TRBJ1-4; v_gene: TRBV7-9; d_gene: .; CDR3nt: TGTGCCAGCAGCGCCATGAACCTTAATGAAAAACTGTTTTTT; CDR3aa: CASSAMNLNEKLFF
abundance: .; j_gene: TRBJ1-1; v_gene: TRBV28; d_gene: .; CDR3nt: TGTGCCAGCACTGACCTGAACACTGAAGCTTTCTTT; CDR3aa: CASTDLNTEAFF